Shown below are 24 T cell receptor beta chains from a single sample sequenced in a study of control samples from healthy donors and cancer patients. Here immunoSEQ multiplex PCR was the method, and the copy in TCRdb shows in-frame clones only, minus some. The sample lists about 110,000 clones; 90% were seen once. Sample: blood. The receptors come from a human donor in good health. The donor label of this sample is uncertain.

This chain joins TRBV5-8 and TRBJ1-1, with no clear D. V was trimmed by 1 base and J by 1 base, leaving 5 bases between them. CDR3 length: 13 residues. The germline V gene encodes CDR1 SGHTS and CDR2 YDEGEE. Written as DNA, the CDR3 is TGTGCCAGCAGCTTGTTTAGGAACACTGAAGCTTTCTTT. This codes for CASSLFRNTEAFF.

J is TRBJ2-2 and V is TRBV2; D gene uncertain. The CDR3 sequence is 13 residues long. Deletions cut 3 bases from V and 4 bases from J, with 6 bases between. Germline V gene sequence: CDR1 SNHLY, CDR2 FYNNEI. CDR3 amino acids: CASSDSVTGELFF. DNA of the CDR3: TGTGCCAGCAGTGACAGCGTCACCGGGGAGCTGTTTTTT.

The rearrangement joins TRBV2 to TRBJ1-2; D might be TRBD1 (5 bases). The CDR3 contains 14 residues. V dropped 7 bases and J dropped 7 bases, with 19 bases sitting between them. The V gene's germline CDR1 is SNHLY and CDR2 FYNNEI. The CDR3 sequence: CASIGDLRGGGYTF. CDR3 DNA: TGTGCCAGCATCGGGGATCTGCGGGGCGGTGGCTACACCTTC.

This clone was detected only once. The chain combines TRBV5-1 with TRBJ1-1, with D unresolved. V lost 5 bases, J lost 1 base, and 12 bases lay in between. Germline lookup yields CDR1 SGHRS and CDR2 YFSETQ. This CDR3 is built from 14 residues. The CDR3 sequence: CASSSGISNTEAFF. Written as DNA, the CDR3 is TGCGCCAGCAGTTCCGGGATTTCGAACACTGAAGCTTTCTTT.

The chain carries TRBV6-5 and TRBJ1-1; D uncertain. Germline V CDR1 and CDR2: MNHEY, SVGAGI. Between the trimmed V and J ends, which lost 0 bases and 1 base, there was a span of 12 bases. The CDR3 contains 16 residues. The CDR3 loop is CASSYSLEVGNTEAFF. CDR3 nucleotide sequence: TGTGCCAGCAGTTACTCTTTGGAGGTAGGGAACACTGAAGCTTTCTTT.

CDR3 region: CSVWGDPSTNNYGYTF. The CDR3 DNA reads TGCAGCGTTTGGGGCGACCCCTCTACGAATAACTATGGCTACACCTTC. The chain uses TRBV29-1 and TRBJ1-2, with a weak D call TRBD1 (5 bases). Trimming cost V 5 bases and J 1 base, with 20 bases left between them. CDR3 length: 16 residues. Germline V gene data show CDR1 as SQVTM and CDR2 as ANQGSEA. The full variable domain, rest sourced from reference TRBV29-1 and TRBJ1-2, is SAVISQKPSRDICQRGTSLTIQCQVDSQVTMMFWYRQQPGQSLTLIATANQGSEATYESGFVIDKFPISRPNLTFSTLTVSNMSPEDSSIYLCSVWGDPSTNNYGYTFGSGTRLTVV.

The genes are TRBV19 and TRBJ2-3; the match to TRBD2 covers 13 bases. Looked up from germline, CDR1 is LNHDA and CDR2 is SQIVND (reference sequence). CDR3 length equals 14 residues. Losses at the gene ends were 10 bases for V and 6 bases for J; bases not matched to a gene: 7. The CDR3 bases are TGTGCCACCGCGACTAGCGGGGGGTCGGATACGCAGTATTTT. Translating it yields CATATSGGSDTQYF.

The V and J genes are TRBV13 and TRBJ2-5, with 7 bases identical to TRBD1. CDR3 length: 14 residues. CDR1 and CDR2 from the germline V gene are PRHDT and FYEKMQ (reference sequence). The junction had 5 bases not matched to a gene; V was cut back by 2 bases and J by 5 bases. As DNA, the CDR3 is TGTGCCAGCAGCTTAAGAGGGGGCTGGGAGACCCAGTACTTC. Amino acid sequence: CASSLRGGWETQYF.

The DNA for the CDR3 is TGTGCCAGCAGCCCACAGACAGGAGCCAACACTGAAGCTTTCTTT. Amino acid sequence: CASSPQTGANTEAFF. This chain connects TRBV7-2 to TRBJ1-1, with D maybe TRBD1 (6 bases). V lost 5 bases and J 2 bases, leaving 15 bases between the germline ends. Germline V gene lookup returns CDR1 SGHTA and CDR2 FQGNSA. The CDR3 spans 15 residues. Supplemented by reference TRBV7-2 and TRBJ1-1, the full variable domain reads GAGVSQSPSNKVTEKGKDVELRCDPISGHTALYWYRQSLGQGLEFLIYFQGNSAPDKSGLPSDRFSAERTGGSVSTLTIQRTQQEDSAVYLCASSPQTGANTEAFFGQGTRLTVV.

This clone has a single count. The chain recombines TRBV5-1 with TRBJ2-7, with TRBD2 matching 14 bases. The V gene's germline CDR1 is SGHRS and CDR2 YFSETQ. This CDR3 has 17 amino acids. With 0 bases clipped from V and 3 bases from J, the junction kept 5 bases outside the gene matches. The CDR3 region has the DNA TGCGCCAGCAGCTTGGTTGCCGGGACTAGCGGGGGCTACGAGCAGTACTTC. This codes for CASSLVAGTSGGYEQYF.

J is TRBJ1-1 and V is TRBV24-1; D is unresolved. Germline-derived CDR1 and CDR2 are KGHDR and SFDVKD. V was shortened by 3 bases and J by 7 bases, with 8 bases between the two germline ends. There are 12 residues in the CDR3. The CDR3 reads CATSDGRDEAFF. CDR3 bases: TGTGCCACCAGTGATGGGAGGGATGAAGCTTTCTTT.

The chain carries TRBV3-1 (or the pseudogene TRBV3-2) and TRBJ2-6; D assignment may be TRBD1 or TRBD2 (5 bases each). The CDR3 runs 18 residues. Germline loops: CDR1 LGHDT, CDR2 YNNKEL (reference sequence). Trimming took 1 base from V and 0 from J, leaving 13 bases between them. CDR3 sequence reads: CASSQVSGTSSGANVLTF. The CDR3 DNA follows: TGTGCCAGCAGCCAAGTGTCGGGGACGAGCTCTGGGGCCAACGTCCTGACTTTC.

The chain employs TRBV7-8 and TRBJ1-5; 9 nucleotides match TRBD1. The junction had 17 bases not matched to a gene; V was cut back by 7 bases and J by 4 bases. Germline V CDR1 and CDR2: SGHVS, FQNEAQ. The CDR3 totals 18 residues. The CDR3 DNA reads TGTGCCAGCAACCCCATGCCGTGGATTGGGACAGGGAATCAGCCCCAGCATTTT. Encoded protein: CASNPMPWIGTGNQPQHF.

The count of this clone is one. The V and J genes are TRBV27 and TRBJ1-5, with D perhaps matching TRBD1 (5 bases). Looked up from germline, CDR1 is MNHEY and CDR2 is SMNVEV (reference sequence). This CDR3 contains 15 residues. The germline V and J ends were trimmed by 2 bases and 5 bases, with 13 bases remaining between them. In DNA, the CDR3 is TGTGCCAGCAGTTTAAGGTATGGGGGGGATCAGCCCCAGCATTTT. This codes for CASSLRYGGDQPQHF.

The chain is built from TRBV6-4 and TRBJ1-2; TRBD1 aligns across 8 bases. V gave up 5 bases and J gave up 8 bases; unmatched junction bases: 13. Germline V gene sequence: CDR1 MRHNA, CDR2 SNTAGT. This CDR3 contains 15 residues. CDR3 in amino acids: CASSISPGGGSGYTF. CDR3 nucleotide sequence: TGTGCCAGCAGTATAAGCCCAGGGGGCGGTTCGGGCTACACCTTC.

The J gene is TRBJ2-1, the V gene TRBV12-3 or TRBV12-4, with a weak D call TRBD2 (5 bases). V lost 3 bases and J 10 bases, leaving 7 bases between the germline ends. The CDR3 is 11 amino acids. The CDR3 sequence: CASSFQREQFF. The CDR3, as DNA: TGTGCCAGCAGTTTTCAGCGGGAGCAGTTCTTC.

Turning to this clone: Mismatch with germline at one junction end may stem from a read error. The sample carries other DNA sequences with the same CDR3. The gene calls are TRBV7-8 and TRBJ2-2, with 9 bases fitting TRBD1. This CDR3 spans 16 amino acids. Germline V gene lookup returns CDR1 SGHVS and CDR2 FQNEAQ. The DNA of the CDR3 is TGCGCCAGCAGCTTCCGGGACAGGGCTAACACCGGGGAGCTGTTTTTT. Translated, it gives CASSFRDRANTGELFF.

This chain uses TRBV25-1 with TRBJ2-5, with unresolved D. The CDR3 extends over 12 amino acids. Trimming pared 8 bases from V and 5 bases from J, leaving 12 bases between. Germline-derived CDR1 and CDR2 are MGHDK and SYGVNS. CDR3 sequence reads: CASAAAFETQYF. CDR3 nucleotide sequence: TGTGCCAGCGCCGCGGCGTTCGAGACCCAGTACTTC.

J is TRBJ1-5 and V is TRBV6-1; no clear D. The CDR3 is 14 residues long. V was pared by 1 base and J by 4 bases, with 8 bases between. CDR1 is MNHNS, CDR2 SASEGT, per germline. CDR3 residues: CASSEGGSNQPQHF. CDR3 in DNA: TGTGCCAGCAGTGAAGGGGGTTCGAATCAGCCCCAGCATTTT.

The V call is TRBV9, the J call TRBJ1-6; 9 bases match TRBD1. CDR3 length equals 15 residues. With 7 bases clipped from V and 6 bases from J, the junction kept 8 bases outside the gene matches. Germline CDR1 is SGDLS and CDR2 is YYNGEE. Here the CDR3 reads CASGGGTGSNSPLHF. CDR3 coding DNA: TGTGCCAGCGGAGGGGGGACAGGGTCTAATTCACCCCTCCACTTT.

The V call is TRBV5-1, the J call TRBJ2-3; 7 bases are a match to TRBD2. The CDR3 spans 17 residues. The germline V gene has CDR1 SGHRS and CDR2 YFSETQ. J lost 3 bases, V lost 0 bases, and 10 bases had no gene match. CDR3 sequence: CASSLAPTSRVTDTQYF. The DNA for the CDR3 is TGCGCCAGCAGCTTGGCCCCGACTAGCAGGGTGACAGATACGCAGTATTTT.

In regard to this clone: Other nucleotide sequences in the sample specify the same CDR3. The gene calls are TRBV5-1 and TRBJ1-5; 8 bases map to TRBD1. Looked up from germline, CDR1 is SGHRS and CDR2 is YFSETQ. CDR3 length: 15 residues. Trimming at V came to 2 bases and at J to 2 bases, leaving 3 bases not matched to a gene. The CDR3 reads CASSLGTGRNQPQHF. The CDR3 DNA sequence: TGCGCCAGCAGCTTAGGGACAGGCCGCAATCAGCCCCAGCATTTT.

CDR3 nucleotide sequence: TGTGCCAGCAGTTCCCCCCACCGCGGCCTTAATGAGCAGTTCTTC. Translation: CASSSPHRGLNEQFF. The rearrangement uses TRBV6-5 and TRBJ2-1; no definite D call. CDR1 is MNHEY, CDR2 SVGAGI, per germline. The V gene lost 4 bases and the J gene lost 7 bases, with 17 bases spanning the gap. There are 15 residues in the CDR3.

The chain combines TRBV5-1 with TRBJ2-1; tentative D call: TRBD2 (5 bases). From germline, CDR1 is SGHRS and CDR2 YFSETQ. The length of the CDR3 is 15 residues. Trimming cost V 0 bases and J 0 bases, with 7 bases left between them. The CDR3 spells CASSLEAVSYNEQFF. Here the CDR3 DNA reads TGCGCCAGCAGCTTGGAAGCGGTCTCCTACAATGAGCAGTTCTTC.